The T cell receptor (beta chain) described here comes from a study of OX40 agonist ivuxolimab in advanced cancers. Comments on this clone: An end of the junction does not agree with germline; a read error may underlie this.

The protocol was immunoSEQ multiplex PCR, while the TCRdb copy is restricted to in-frame clones and leaves out a portion. The profile shows about 21,000 clones, nearly 85% of them singletons. This CDR3 is 13 amino acids long. Germline V lookup: CDR1 SSHAT, CDR2 FNYEAQ (reference sequence). The source is an adult with an advanced solid tumor such as melanoma, head and neck, liver or kidney cancer. The chain carries TRBV7-7 and TRBJ2-5; D remains unclear. The input for sequencing was CD4+ or CD8+ T cells sorted from blood, taken in a trial of the OX40 agonist ivuxolimab. CDR3 DNA sequence: TGTGCTAGCAGCCCGTCACAGCAAGAGACCCAGTACTTC. It specifies CASSPSQQETQYF.